This T cell receptor beta chain was identified during a study of blood T cells in healthy people across ages. Together with a sample-barcoded 5' primer, a J-beta primer mix was included in a second PCR lasting about 7 to 11 cycles. MiXCR, applied by TCRdb to the 5' RACE reads, yields one record per CDR3 protein. The data hold about 930,000 distinct CDR3 sequences, with 25% to 30% observed a single time. Points on this clonotype: One end of the junction fails to match germline, which may point to a read error.

The length of the CDR3 is 16 residues. The germline gives CDR1 SEHNR, CDR2 FQNEAQ (reference sequence). The sample also formed part of further work on T cells of mothers and their children.

This sequence joins TRBV7-9 and TRBJ1-5; D is uncertain. Sample: blood. The receptor's source is a woman in her forties in good health. In nucleotides, the CDR3 is TGTGCCAGCAGCTTCTACGGACGGAATAGCAATCAGTCCCAGCATTTT. It translates to CASSFYGRNSNQSQHF.